Shown below are 25 T cell receptor beta chains from a single sample sequenced in a study of PD-1 blockade in mismatch repair-deficient tumors. Here immunoSEQ multiplex PCR was the method, and the copy in TCRdb shows in-frame clones only, minus some. This sample yields about 19,000 clones, of which approximately 80% are seen a single time; roughly 1.4% belongs to the top ten. Here the sequenced sample was PBMCs, taken 52 weeks after starting pembrolizumab. Receptors originate from an adult with mismatch repair-deficient cancer.

V gene TRBV5-6 combines with J gene TRBJ2-1, with D possibly TRBD1 on 6 matching bases. The V gene's germline CDR1 is SGHDT and CDR2 YYEEEE. The CDR3 has 14 residues. V was trimmed by 4 bases and J by 5 bases, leaving 13 bases between them. CDR3 protein: CASSPRDKHNEQFF. The CDR3 bases are TGTGCCAGCAGCCCCCGGGACAAACACAATGAGCAGTTCTTC.

The V call is TRBV7-6, the J call TRBJ2-2; 9 bases are a match to TRBD2. Germline CDR1 SGHVS, CDR2 FNYEAQ. V trimming: 3 bases; J trimming: 7 bases; junction bases outside the gene matches: 6. The CDR3 is 15 amino acids. CDR3 sequence reads: CASSLGGRAGGELFF. The CDR3, as DNA: TGTGCCAGCAGCTTGGGCGGGAGGGCCGGCGGGGAGCTGTTTTTT.

The chain uses TRBV5-1 and TRBJ2-1, with 11 bases aligning to TRBD2. The CDR3 sequence is 15 residues long. Germline loops: CDR1 SGHRS, CDR2 YFSETQ. Trimming took 4 bases from V and 8 from J; bases not matched to a gene: 8. CDR3 sequence (DNA): TGCGCCAGCAGCGAACTAGCGGGAGTTGGATATGAGCAGTTCTTC. This gives the protein CASSELAGVGYEQFF.

V is TRBV21-1 and J is TRBJ2-1; the DNA was not used to check the table's D call, TRBD2. TRBV21-1 has pseudogene status. CDR3 length: 20 amino acids. Written as DNA, the CDR3 is TGTGCCAGCAGCAACCGTCCCGGGACTAGCGGGAGGGCCCCCGCCAATGAGCAGTTCTTC. This translates into CASSNRPGTSGRAPANEQFF.

The chain uses TRBV19 and TRBJ1-6; 7 bases fit TRBD1. The V and J ends lost 1 base and 10 bases, in that order; junction bases with no gene match: 13. Germline V gene lookup returns CDR1 LNHDA and CDR2 SQIVND (reference sequence). The CDR3 sequence is 17 residues long. For the CDR3, the DNA is TGTGCCAGTAGTATAGTTCCGATCGACAGGGATTGGTCACCCCTCCACTTT. Encoded protein: CASSIVPIDRDWSPLHF.

This clone was picked up one time. This sequence joins TRBV28 and TRBJ1-2; D might be TRBD1 (6 bases). Germline V gives CDR1 MDHEN, CDR2 SYDVKM. V lost 8 bases and J 1 base, leaving 8 bases between the germline ends. The CDR3 sequence is 12 residues long. The CDR3 DNA sequence: TGTGCCAGCCGGGACAATAACTATGGCTACACCTTC. This encodes CASRDNNYGYTF.

The chain has TRBV9 and TRBJ2-1, with 12 nucleotides matching TRBD2. The germline gives CDR1 SGDLS, CDR2 YYNGEE. Losses at the gene ends were 3 bases for V and 0 bases for J; bases not matched to a gene: 4. The CDR3 runs 17 residues. The CDR3 DNA reads as TGTGCCAGCAGCGCCTGGACTAGCGGGATCTCCTACAATGAGCAGTTCTTC. This gives the protein CASSAWTSGISYNEQFF.

The chain couples TRBV2 to TRBJ2-1, with D perhaps TRBD2 (5 bases). Germline lookup yields CDR1 SNHLY and CDR2 FYNNEI. This CDR3 has 11 amino acids. Trimming stripped 5 bases from V and 9 bases from J, with 8 bases between. CDR3 sequence (DNA): TGTGCCAGCAGTTGGACTTTTGAGCAGTTCTTC. Its translation: CASSWTFEQFF.

The V call is TRBV28, the J call TRBJ1-2, with 10 bases matching TRBD1. With 5 bases clipped from V and 8 bases from J, the junction kept 5 bases outside the gene matches. In germline, CDR1 is MDHEN, CDR2 SYDVKM. The CDR3 totals 13 residues. The CDR3 protein is CASSPWDRGGYTF. The CDR3 nucleotides read TGTGCCAGCAGTCCATGGGACAGGGGCGGCTACACCTTC.

V is TRBV7-6 and J is TRBJ1-2; D gene unclear. This CDR3 has 14 residues. Germline V gives CDR1 SGHVS, CDR2 FNYEAQ. Trimming shortened V by 1 base and J by 7 bases, and 13 bases separated the two germline ends. CDR3 sequence: CASSLEAPGGGYTF. DNA of the CDR3: TGTGCCAGCAGCTTAGAAGCCCCGGGTGGTGGCTACACCTTC.

CDR3: CASSLGLSTGDTQYF. In nucleotides, the CDR3 is TGCGCCAGCAGCTTGGGACTCTCTACGGGAGATACGCAGTATTTT. The rearrangement joins TRBV5-1 to TRBJ2-3; no definite D call. Germline V CDR1 and CDR2: SGHRS, YFSETQ. The CDR3 is 15 residues long. Trimming removed 0 bases at V and 5 bases at J, with 13 bases between.

CDR3 coding DNA: TGTGCCAGCAGCCTTCCGGGACTAGCGGGGGTGAATAGACGGGTGACCCAGTACTTC. Protein sequence: CASSLPGLAGVNRRVTQYF. V and J are TRBV11-2 and TRBJ2-5; 14 bases fit TRBD2. Germline V gene lookup returns CDR1 SGHAT and CDR2 FQNNGV. This CDR3 contains 19 residues. The V gene end was trimmed by 5 bases and the J gene end by 7 bases; junction bases not matched to a gene: 18.

In nucleotides, the CDR3 is TGTGCCAGCAGCCCAAGCGTTTTTAATTCACCCCTCCACTTT. This encodes CASSPSVFNSPLHF. The gene calls are TRBV7-9 and TRBJ1-6; D not resolved. Trimming pared 5 bases from V and 6 bases from J, leaving 11 bases between. The CDR3 has 14 amino acids. Germline CDR1 reads SEHNR; CDR2 reads FQNEAQ (reference sequence).

The chain couples TRBV19 to TRBJ1-4; TRBD1 matches 10 bases. The ends lost 9 bases at V and 0 bases at J; junction bases unmatched: 10. This CDR3 is 17 amino acids long. The germline V gene encodes CDR1 LNHDA and CDR2 SQIVND (reference sequence). CDR3 DNA sequence: TGTGCCAGCGGGGACAGGGGACCTTTTGCAACTAATGAAAAACTGTTTTTT. Translated, it gives CASGDRGPFATNEKLFF.

The chain recombines TRBV12-5 with TRBJ2-1, with TRBD2 matching 8 bases. The CDR3 has 16 residues. Germline V gene data show CDR1 as LGHNT and CDR2 as FRNRAP. Trimming at V came to 2 bases and at J to 7 bases, leaving 10 bases not matched to a gene. The CDR3 reads CASGLRERSGSNEQFF. Written as DNA, the CDR3 is TGTGCTAGTGGTTTGAGGGAGCGGAGCGGGAGTAATGAGCAGTTCTTC.

V usage is TRBV7-2 and J usage is TRBJ2-7; 11 bases are a match to TRBD2. Germline CDR1 SGHTA, CDR2 FQGNSA. The V segment lost 5 bases and the J segment 1 base; nucleotides outside the gene matches: 13. This CDR3 is 18 amino acids long. The CDR3 region is CASSPTGLAVSYSYEQYF. For the CDR3, the DNA is TGTGCCAGCAGCCCTACGGGACTAGCGGTATCCTATTCCTACGAGCAGTACTTC.

The chain is built from TRBV7-7 and TRBJ2-7; no firm D call. This CDR3 comprises 14 residues. Trimming removed 0 bases from V and 0 bases from J, with 6 bases in between. CDR1 is SSHAT and CDR2 is FNYEAQ in the germline V gene (reference sequence). The CDR3 loop reads CASSLAAGSYEQYF. The CDR3 coding sequence is TGTGCCAGCAGCTTAGCCGCAGGCTCCTACGAGCAGTACTTC.

The genes are TRBV6-6 and TRBJ1-2, with TRBD1 identical over 7 bases. V lost 8 bases and J lost 8; bases outside the gene matches: 17. Germline values: CDR1 MNHNY, CDR2 SVGAGI (reference sequence). The CDR3 is 15 residues long. The CDR3 reads CASLGPGTVLLGYTF. CDR3 nucleotide sequence: TGTGCCAGCCTGGGCCCTGGGACAGTCCTTTTGGGCTACACCTTC.

The chain links TRBV27 to TRBJ1-1, with no clear D. Germline CDR1 and CDR2: MNHEY and SMNVEV (reference sequence). V was clipped by 2 bases and J by 1 base, with 11 bases between them. This CDR3 spans 15 amino acids. This CDR3 is CASSLNWAGNTEAFF. Written as DNA, the CDR3 is TGTGCCAGCAGTTTAAATTGGGCAGGGAACACTGAAGCTTTCTTT.

This clone was counted a few times. J is TRBJ2-7 and V is TRBV5-1, with D perhaps TRBD1 (6 bases). The CDR3 runs to 14 residues. In germline, CDR1 is SGHRS, CDR2 YFSETQ. V was cut by 0 bases and J by 4 bases, with 11 bases left in between. The CDR3 DNA reads as TGCGCCAGCAGCTTGGACAGGGAGCAATACGAGCAGTACTTC. It codes for CASSLDREQYEQYF.

This clone was seen a single time. The chain couples TRBV14 to TRBJ2-5, with a possible D match to TRBD2 (6 bases). CDR1 SGHDN and CDR2 FVKESK come from the germline V gene. Trimming left V 4 bases short and J 4 bases short, with 22 bases between. CDR3 length: 17 residues. The CDR3 here is CASSPSGTPGRRETQYF. The CDR3 nucleotides read TGTGCCAGCAGCCCGTCCGGGACCCCGGGGAGGCGAGAGACCCAGTACTTC.

The chain carries TRBV5-1 and TRBJ2-1; possible D gene TRBD2, 6 bases. Trimming left V 4 bases short and J 3 bases short, with 14 bases between. The CDR3 spans 15 residues. Per the germline V gene, CDR1 is SGHRS and CDR2 is YFSETQ. In DNA form, the CDR3 reads TGCGCCAGCAGCAAAGCGGAGGGGAGCTACAATGAGCAGTTCTTC. Protein sequence: CASSKAEGSYNEQFF.

This chain links TRBV6-1 with TRBJ2-7, with 12 bases lining up with TRBD1. There are 15 residues in the CDR3. The J segment lost 6 bases and the V segment lost 8 bases, leaving 11 bases of the junction unmatched. Per germline, CDR1 MNHNS and CDR2 SASEGT. CDR3 sequence (DNA): TGTGCCAGCGCTACCGAGGGGACAGGGGGCTCCGAGCAGTACTTC. It translates to CASATEGTGGSEQYF.

J is TRBJ1-4 and V is TRBV15; tentative D call: TRBD1 (5 bases). In germline, CDR1 is LNHNV, CDR2 YYDKDF (reference sequence). V gave up 3 bases and J gave up 6 bases, with 11 bases separating them. This CDR3 region has 14 residues. The CDR3 bases are TGTGCCACCAGCAGTCGGGGGAATGATGAAAAACTGTTTTTT. Its translation: CATSSRGNDEKLFF. Complete variable domain (other parts from reference TRBV15 and TRBJ1-4): DAMVIQNPRYQVTQFGKPVTLSCSQTLNHNVMYWYQQKSSQAPKLLFHYYDKDFNNEADTPDNFQSRRPNTSFCFLDIRSPGLGDTAMYLCATSSRGNDEKLFFGSGTQLSVL.

The J gene is TRBJ2-1, the V gene TRBV15; possible D gene TRBD2, 7 bases. Per germline, CDR1 LNHNV and CDR2 YYDKDF (reference sequence). V was trimmed by 3 bases and J by 7 bases, leaving 19 bases between them. This CDR3 comprises 16 residues. The CDR3 DNA follows: TGTGCCACCAGCAGGAAGGGGGGAGGGTCGGATAATGAGCAGTTCTTC. It codes for CATSRKGGGSDNEQFF.